A selection of T cell receptor beta chains follows, all from one sample in a study of blood T cells in healthy people across ages. TCRdb reprocessed the 5' RACE reads with MiXCR, giving one entry per CDR3 protein. The sample gives around 710,000 distinct CDR3 sequences, about 42% of which show up once; 20% to 25% is in the top ten. Material for sequencing was blood. The receptors here all came from a woman aged 55-75 years in good health. Both conserved end residues are part of each CDR3. A D gene is named only where the DNA matches it firmly. Not all rows give a size; the values are once, few, many and, for expanded clones, a class.

length: 13; D: -; J: TRBJ2-1; V: TRBV12-3/TRBV12-4; size: few; DNA: TGTGCCAGCAGAGGGTTAGCAAGGAATGAGCAGTTCTTC; CDR3: CASRGLARNEQFF
length: 12; D: -; J: TRBJ2-3; V: TRBV19; size: -; DNA: TGTGCCAGTAGTACGCAGGCGGATACGCAGTATTTT; CDR3: CASSTQADTQYF
length: 13; D: TRBD2; J: TRBJ2-7; V: TRBV20-1; size: -; DNA: TGCAGTGCCAGACTAGCGGGAGTGAAAGAGCAGTACTTC; CDR3: CSARLAGVKEQYF
length: 11; D: -; J: TRBJ2-3; V: TRBV12-3/TRBV12-4; size: many; DNA: TGTGCCAGCAGTAATCCAGATACGCAGTATTTT; CDR3: CASSNPDTQYF
length: 16; D: TRBD1; J: TRBJ2-1; V: TRBV6-2/TRBV6-3; size: -; DNA: TGTGCCAGCAGTTCGGACAGGGGCCGCTACAACAATGAGCAGTTCTTC; CDR3: CASSSDRGRYNNEQFF
length: 15; D: -; J: TRBJ2-7; V: TRBV4-1; size: -; DNA: TGCGCCAGCAGCCAAGGCACAGGTCGAACCTACGAGCAGTACTTC; CDR3: CASSQGTGRTYEQYF
length: 15; D: TRBD1; J: TRBJ2-3; V: TRBV20-1; size: many; DNA: TGCAGTGCTAGAGGGACAGGGGGTTTTCTGGATACGCAGTATTTT; CDR3: CSARGTGGFLDTQYF
length: 12; D: -; J: TRBJ2-1; V: TRBV3-1; size: -; DNA: TGTGCCAGCAGCCAACGGGTCCATGAGCAGTTCTTC; CDR3: CASSQRVHEQFF
length: 17; D: -; J: TRBJ2-4; V: TRBV7-9; size: few; DNA: TGTGCCAGCAGCGTGGTGCGGGCGGACCGACTCAAAAACATTCAGTACTTC; CDR3: CASSVVRADRLKNIQYF
length: 13; D: -; J: TRBJ2-1; V: TRBV15; size: -; DNA: TGTGCCACCAGCAGAGAATCTGTGGGTGAGCAGTTCTTC; CDR3: CATSRESVGEQFF
length: 11; D: -; J: TRBJ2-7; V: TRBV30; size: -; DNA: TGTGCCTGGCTTAAAGTTAACATTCGGTACTTC; CDR3: CAWLKVNIRYF
length: 16; D: TRBD2; J: TRBJ2-3; V: TRBV12-3/TRBV12-4; size: -; DNA: TGTGCCAGCAGTTCTAGCGGAGCTACTAGCACAGATACGCAGTATTTT; CDR3: CASSSSGATSTDTQYF
length: 24; D: -; J: TRBJ2-1; V: TRBV6-2/TRBV6-3; size: few; DNA: TGTGCCAGCAGCTACCCGCAGGGCCCTGGCGACCTGGGTGTCATTGGAGCTAGGTACAATGAGCAGTTCTTC; CDR3: CASSYPQGPGDLGVIGARYNEQFF
length: 14; D: -; J: TRBJ2-1; V: TRBV11-1; size: few; DNA: TGTGCCAGCAGCTTGGGGCAGAATAGGAATGAGCAGTTCTTC; CDR3: CASSLGQNRNEQFF
length: 13; D: -; J: TRBJ1-2; V: TRBV7-2; size: once; DNA: TGTGCAGCAGCTCGAGGGGGTTTTTTTGGCTACACCTTC; CDR3: CAAARGGFFGYTF
length: 15; D: -; J: TRBJ2-7; V: TRBV6-1; size: few; DNA: TGTGCCAGCAGTGAAGCGTTAATGGGGACCTACGAGCAGTACTTC; CDR3: CASSEALMGTYEQYF
length: 17; D: TRBD2; J: TRBJ2-5; V: TRBV6-1; size: few; DNA: TGTGCCAGCAGTGAAGCGTTTAGAGCGGGGGCCCAAGAGACCCAGTACTTC; CDR3: CASSEAFRAGAQETQYF
length: 15; D: TRBD1; J: TRBJ2-1; V: TRBV5-1; size: few; DNA: TGCGCCAGCACGGTACAGGGGGGCTCCTACAATGAGCAGTTCTTC; CDR3: CASTVQGGSYNEQFF
length: 13; D: -; J: TRBJ2-5; V: TRBV20-1; size: few; DNA: TGCAGTGCCAGAGGAGGGCCCCAAGAGACCCAGTACTTC; CDR3: CSARGGPQETQYF
length: 13; D: -; J: TRBJ1-2; V: TRBV12-3/TRBV12-4; size: -; DNA: TGTGCCAGCAGTTCCGGGGTATGGAGTGGCTACACCTTC; CDR3: CASSSGVWSGYTF
length: 17; D: TRBD1; J: TRBJ2-2; V: TRBV28; size: few; DNA: TGTGCCGTAGCTAATCCCCCCGGGACAGCGAACACCGGGGAGCTGTTTTTT; CDR3: CAVANPPGTANTGELFF
length: 13; D: TRBD2; J: TRBJ2-1; V: TRBV5-6; size: few; DNA: TGTGCCAGCAGCCCGGCGGCTAGCGGGAAGCAGTTCTTC; CDR3: CASSPAASGKQFF
length: 17; D: TRBD2; J: TRBJ2-1; V: TRBV6-1; size: few; DNA: TGTGCCAGCACCGATAGCTGGGCGGGAGGCTCCTACAATGAGCAGTTCTTC; CDR3: CASTDSWAGGSYNEQFF
length: 14; D: -; J: TRBJ1-4; V: TRBV7-9; size: once; DNA: TGTGCCAGCAGCTATAGGGTCCTTAATGAAAAACTGTTTTTT; CDR3: CASSYRVLNEKLFF
length: 11; D: -; J: TRBJ2-1; V: TRBV24-1; size: -; DNA: TGTGCCACCGGCAGGGGCGATGAGCAGTTCTTC; CDR3: CATGRGDEQFF
length: 15; D: -; J: TRBJ2-1; V: TRBV3-1; size: -; DNA: TGTGCCAGCAGCCAAGGCCAACAACAGGTTAATGAGCAGTTCTTC; CDR3: CASSQGQQQVNEQFF
length: 9; D: -; J: TRBJ1-1; V: TRBV20-1; size: few; DNA: TGCAGTGCCGGTCTTGAAGCTTTCTTT; CDR3: CSAGLEAFF
length: 15; D: -; J: TRBJ1-2; V: TRBV6-1; size: -; DNA: TGTGCCAGCAGTGAAGCTGGGAGGGGGTGGGATGGCTACACCTTC; CDR3: CASSEAGRGWDGYTF
length: 16; D: TRBD2; J: TRBJ2-1; V: TRBV28; size: -; DNA: TGTGCCAGCAGTTCGATTCTAGCGGCCTCCTACAATGAGCAGTTCTTC; CDR3: CASSSILAASYNEQFF
length: 15; D: TRBD1; J: TRBJ1-5; V: TRBV7-2; size: -; DNA: TGTGCCAGCAGCTTAGGGGTGACAGGGGGATGGGCCCAGCATTTT; CDR3: CASSLGVTGGWAQHF
length: 15; D: TRBD1; J: TRBJ1-2; V: TRBV5-1; size: -; DNA: TGCGCCAGCAGCGGATGGACAGGGGGCTCTGATGGCTACACCTTC; CDR3: CASSGWTGGSDGYTF
length: 14; D: -; J: TRBJ1-2; V: TRBV12-3/TRBV12-4; size: -; DNA: TGTGCCAGCAGTCCCCCGACAGGTTTCTATGGCTACACCTTC; CDR3: CASSPPTGFYGYTF
length: 12; D: TRBD1; J: TRBJ1-2; V: TRBV6-5; size: -; DNA: TGTGCCAGCAGAGGACAGGGAACTGGCTACACCTTC; CDR3: CASRGQGTGYTF
length: 15; D: TRBD2; J: TRBJ2-7; V: TRBV7-8; size: few; DNA: TGTGCCAGCAGCTCACCGGGACTAGGGGTATACGAGCAGTACTTC; CDR3: CASSSPGLGVYEQYF
length: 18; D: -; J: TRBJ2-3; V: TRBV11-2; size: few; DNA: TGTGCCAGCAGCTTAGAGGTTCGAGGGCGGGGTAGCACAGATACGCAGTATTTT; CDR3: CASSLEVRGRGSTDTQYF
length: 13; D: -; J: TRBJ2-7; V: TRBV10-3; size: -; DNA: TGTGCCATCAGTGTTGGGGTTACCTACGAGCAGTACTTC; CDR3: CAISVGVTYEQYF
length: 15; D: -; J: TRBJ2-7; V: TRBV6-1; size: -; DNA: TGTGCCAGCAGACCAAGGGGGGACATATGGTACGAGCAGTACTTC; CDR3: CASRPRGDIWYEQYF